These 25 T cell receptor beta chains came from one sample sequenced in a study of T cell responses to AZD1222 COVID-19 vaccine. Some clones are missing from TCRdb's copy, which holds only in-frame ones; the method was immunoSEQ multiplex PCR. The sample includes around 130,000 clones, approximately 90% seen only once; the top ten take 4.7%. The sequences come from peripheral blood, collected on day 0 of AZD1222 vaccination. Source of these receptors: an adult in good health.

This clone was picked up one time. This chain connects TRBV6-5 to TRBJ1-1, with no clear D. The CDR3 loop spans 14 amino acids. Germline lookup yields CDR1 MNHEY and CDR2 SVGAGI. Trimming pared 2 bases from V and 5 bases from J, leaving 12 bases between. The CDR3 DNA reads as TGTGCCAGCAGTTACCCAGACCGGATGACTGAAGCTTTCTTT. This translates into CASSYPDRMTEAFF.

The gene calls are TRBV5-4 and TRBJ2-7; 8 positions agree with TRBD1. V lost 2 bases to trimming and J lost 7 bases; unmatched junction nucleotides: 5. CDR1 is SGHNT, CDR2 YYREEE, per germline (reference sequence). CDR3 size: 13 residues. CDR3 sequence reads: CASSFQGAGEQYF. CDR3 DNA sequence: TGTGCCAGCAGCTTTCAGGGGGCGGGGGAGCAGTACTTC.

The chain joins TRBV2 to TRBJ1-1; D is uncertain. The CDR3 has 15 residues. Germline lookup yields CDR1 SNHLY and CDR2 FYNNEI. V lost 5 bases to trimming and J lost 1 base, with 14 bases between them. The DNA of the CDR3 is TGTGCCAGCAGTTCTACCTCGGTTCCGAACACTGAAGCTTTCTTT. This sequence encodes CASSSTSVPNTEAFF.

The chain is built from TRBV30 and TRBJ1-2; tentatively, D is TRBD1 (5 bases). The CDR3 runs 13 residues. Trimming took 3 bases from V and 6 from J, leaving 14 bases between them. CDR1 and CDR2 (germline): GTSNPN, SVGIG (reference sequence). The DNA of the CDR3 is TGTGCCTGGAGACTACCTCGGACAAATGGCTACACCTTC. This codes for CAWRLPRTNGYTF.

The V call is TRBV19, the J call TRBJ1-5; tentative D call: TRBD1 (5 bases). Germline V gene lookup returns CDR1 LNHDA and CDR2 SQIVND (reference sequence). CDR3 length: 13 residues. Trimming pared 5 bases from V and 7 bases from J, leaving 12 bases between. In nucleotides, the CDR3 is TGTGCCAGTAGTCTGCAGGGTGGGCAGCCCCAGCATTTT. It codes for CASSLQGGQPQHF.

This chain uses TRBV4-1 with TRBJ2-2, with 7 bases aligning to TRBD1. The V and J ends lost 3 bases and 6 bases, in that order; junction bases with no gene match: 10. CDR1 and CDR2 (germline): MGHRA, YSYEKL. The CDR3 totals 16 residues. Here the CDR3 DNA reads TGCGCCAGCAGCCATAATGTTGACAGGGTACCCGGGGAGCTGTTTTTT. Protein: CASSHNVDRVPGELFF.

The gene calls are TRBV6-5 and TRBJ2-7; D unresolved. V was trimmed by 6 bases and J by 5 bases, leaving 8 bases between them. CDR1 MNHEY and CDR2 SVGAGI come from the germline V gene. The CDR3 has 11 residues. CDR3 nucleotides: TGTGCCAGCAGCGTCTTGCACGAGCAGTACTTC. This encodes CASSVLHEQYF.

The V call is TRBV7-9, the J call TRBJ1-1; D gene unclear. This CDR3 has 14 residues. CDR1 is SEHNR and CDR2 is FQNEAQ in the germline V gene (reference sequence). Deletions cut 0 bases from V and 4 bases from J, with 9 bases between. The CDR3: CASSLALVGTEAFF. The CDR3 coding sequence is TGTGCCAGCAGCTTAGCCCTCGTAGGCACTGAAGCTTTCTTT.

The CDR3 DNA reads as TGTGCCAGCAGTTACCCGGGACTTCAGGACACTGAAGCTTTCTTT. This gives the protein CASSYPGLQDTEAFF. The chain employs TRBV6-5 and TRBJ1-1; D is possibly TRBD1 (5 bases). This CDR3 spans 15 amino acids. V gave up 2 bases and J gave up 3 bases, with 13 bases separating them. Germline V gene lookup returns CDR1 MNHEY and CDR2 SVGAGI.

The rearrangement joins TRBV11-2 to TRBJ1-2, with unresolved D. Trimming shortened V by 1 base and J by 4 bases, and 7 bases separated the two germline ends. CDR1 is SGHAT, CDR2 FQNNGV, per germline. CDR3 length equals 13 residues. The CDR3 nucleotides are TGTGCCAGCAGCTTAGGAATCCGCTATGGCTACACCTTC. Translated, it gives CASSLGIRYGYTF.

J is TRBJ1-1 and V is TRBV29-1; D might be TRBD1 (5 bases). The germline V and J ends were trimmed by 4 bases and 1 base, with 13 bases remaining between them. The CDR3 has 14 residues. CDR1 SQVTM and CDR2 ANQGSEA come from the germline V gene. The CDR3 is CSVGGRAKNTEAFF. In DNA form, the CDR3 reads TGCAGCGTTGGAGGCAGGGCCAAGAACACTGAAGCTTTCTTT.

This clone was observed a single time. The chain is built from TRBV9 and TRBJ1-2, with 7 bases lining up with TRBD1. This CDR3 comprises 18 residues. The germline V gene has CDR1 SGDLS and CDR2 YYNGEE. V shed 3 bases, J shed 5 bases, and the junction held 19 bases outside the gene matches. The CDR3 DNA reads TGTGCCAGCAGCGCGGCCGGGACAGCCGGAGGGAGGGCATATGGCTACACCTTC. Amino acids: CASSAAGTAGGRAYGYTF.

This rearrangement joins TRBV7-9 to TRBJ2-7; a weak D match, TRBD2 (6 bases). V was shortened by 5 bases and J by 5 bases, with 10 bases between the two germline ends. This CDR3 has 12 residues. Germline assignment: CDR1 SEHNR and CDR2 FQNEAQ (reference sequence). This chain's CDR3 is CASSLEGHEQYF. CDR3 bases: TGTGCCAGCAGCCTGGAGGGCCACGAGCAGTACTTC.

This sequence joins TRBV28 and TRBJ2-3; 7 nucleotides line up with TRBD1. This CDR3 comprises 18 residues. Germline V gene sequence: CDR1 MDHEN, CDR2 SYDVKM. V was clipped by 5 bases and J by 0 bases; unmatched bases: 14. CDR3 sequence: CASSPPAGGRGSTDTQYF. In DNA, the CDR3 is TGTGCCAGCAGTCCCCCGGCTGGGGGCAGGGGGAGCACAGATACGCAGTATTTT. Supplemented by reference TRBV28 and TRBJ2-3, the full variable domain reads DVKVTQSSRYLVKRTGEKVFLECVQDMDHENMFWYRQDPGLGLRLIYFSYDVKMKEKGDIPEGYSVSREKKERFSLILESASTNQTSMYLCASSPPAGGRGSTDTQYFGPGTRLTVL.

V gene TRBV4-1 combines with J gene TRBJ1-3; 11 positions match TRBD1. CDR1 is MGHRA and CDR2 is YSYEKL in the germline V gene. V was pared by 4 bases and J by 0 bases, with 11 bases of the junction left unmatched. This CDR3 is built from 19 residues. As DNA, the CDR3 is TGCGCCAGCAGCCGATTCCCAGGACAGGGGGCGAACTCTGGAAACACCATATATTTT. This sequence encodes CASSRFPGQGANSGNTIYF.

The genes are TRBV18 and TRBJ2-3; TRBD1 aligns across 8 bases. J lost 6 bases, V lost 1 base, and 3 bases had no gene match. The CDR3 consists of 14 residues. Germline values: CDR1 KGHSH, CDR2 LQKENI. In DNA, the CDR3 is TGTGCCAGCTCACCACTGGACAGGGTCGATACGCAGTATTTT. Its protein is CASSPLDRVDTQYF.

The chain combines TRBV18 with TRBJ1-5, with TRBD1 matching 7 bases. Per germline, CDR1 KGHSH and CDR2 LQKENI. The CDR3 runs 15 residues. Trimming at V came to 0 bases and at J to 11 bases, leaving 10 bases not matched to a gene. The CDR3 region is CASSPPTGTKGAQHF. The CDR3 region has the DNA TGTGCCAGCTCACCACCGACAGGGACTAAGGGGGCCCAGCATTTT.

The chain links TRBV30 to TRBJ1-1; the match to TRBD1 covers 8 bases. The V gene end was trimmed by 0 bases and the J gene end by 1 base; junction bases not matched to a gene: 1. CDR3 length: 14 residues. Germline assignment: CDR1 GTSNPN and CDR2 SVGIG (reference sequence). The CDR3 here is CAWSVGTGNTEAFF. The CDR3 bases are TGTGCCTGGAGTGTAGGGACAGGGAACACTGAAGCTTTCTTT.

This chain connects TRBV6-5 to TRBJ1-2; 9 bases align to TRBD1. Germline V gives CDR1 MNHEY, CDR2 SVGAGI. V lost 7 bases and J lost 4; bases outside the gene matches: 7. This CDR3 spans 14 amino acids. The CDR3 loop is CASNPDRGTYGYTF. For the CDR3, the DNA is TGTGCCAGCAATCCCGACAGGGGGACCTATGGCTACACCTTC.

The chain joins TRBV13 to TRBJ2-7, with 8 bases lining up with TRBD2. J lost 2 bases, V lost 6 bases, and 6 bases had no gene match. This CDR3 region has 14 residues. The germline V gene has CDR1 PRHDT and CDR2 FYEKMQ (reference sequence). The CDR3 DNA sequence: TGTGCCAGCAGGACCGGGGGGGCCACCTACGAGCAGTACTTC. It is translated as CASRTGGATYEQYF. The variable domain in full, completed from reference TRBV13 and TRBJ2-7, reads AAGVIQSPRHLIKEKRETATLKCYPIPRHDTVYWYQQGPGQDPQFLISFYEKMQSDKGSIPDRFSAQQFSDYHSELNMSSLELGDSALYFCASRTGGATYEQYFGPGTRLTVT.

The J gene is TRBJ2-2, the V gene TRBV18, with unresolved D. The germline V gene has CDR1 KGHSH and CDR2 LQKENI. The CDR3 consists of 15 residues. V was pared by 2 bases and J by 5 bases, with 12 bases between. Here the CDR3 DNA reads TGTGCCAGCTCACCAGACGGATTAGAGACCGGGGAGCTGTTTTTT. Its protein product is CASSPDGLETGELFF.

This chain joins TRBV7-6 and TRBJ2-7; 7 nucleotides align to TRBD2. The V gene end was trimmed by 2 bases and the J gene end by 3 bases; junction bases not matched to a gene: 16. This CDR3 is built from 18 residues. Per the germline V gene, CDR1 is SGHVS and CDR2 is FNYEAQ. Here the CDR3 reads CASSLLGGTGKALYEQYF. The CDR3, as DNA: TGTGCCAGCAGCTTATTGGGGGGGACGGGGAAGGCCCTCTACGAGCAGTACTTC.

This chain uses TRBV18 with TRBJ1-1; no clear D gene. V dropped 5 bases and J dropped 3 bases, with 13 bases sitting between them. CDR3 length equals 14 residues. CDR1 and CDR2 from the germline V gene are KGHSH and LQKENI. The CDR3 nucleotides are TGTGCCAGCTCAGAACTACTTTCGGACACTGAAGCTTTCTTT. This translates into CASSELLSDTEAFF.

CDR3 sequence: CASSPNSYEQYF. DNA for the CDR3: TGTGCCAGCAGCCCTAACTCCTACGAGCAGTACTTC. This chain links TRBV27 with TRBJ2-7; D call uncertain. This CDR3 has 12 amino acids. Between the trimmed V and J ends, which lost 6 bases and 0 bases, there was a span of 6 bases. The germline V gene encodes CDR1 MNHEY and CDR2 SMNVEV (reference sequence).

This clone was observed once. The chain employs TRBV11-2 and TRBJ2-7; D is ambiguous. This CDR3 contains 12 residues. V shed 7 bases and J shed 0 bases, with 7 bases lying between them. Germline CDR1 and CDR2: SGHAT and FQNNGV. The CDR3 region is CASKLSSYEQYF. CDR3 sequence (DNA): TGTGCCAGCAAATTAAGCTCCTACGAGCAGTACTTC.